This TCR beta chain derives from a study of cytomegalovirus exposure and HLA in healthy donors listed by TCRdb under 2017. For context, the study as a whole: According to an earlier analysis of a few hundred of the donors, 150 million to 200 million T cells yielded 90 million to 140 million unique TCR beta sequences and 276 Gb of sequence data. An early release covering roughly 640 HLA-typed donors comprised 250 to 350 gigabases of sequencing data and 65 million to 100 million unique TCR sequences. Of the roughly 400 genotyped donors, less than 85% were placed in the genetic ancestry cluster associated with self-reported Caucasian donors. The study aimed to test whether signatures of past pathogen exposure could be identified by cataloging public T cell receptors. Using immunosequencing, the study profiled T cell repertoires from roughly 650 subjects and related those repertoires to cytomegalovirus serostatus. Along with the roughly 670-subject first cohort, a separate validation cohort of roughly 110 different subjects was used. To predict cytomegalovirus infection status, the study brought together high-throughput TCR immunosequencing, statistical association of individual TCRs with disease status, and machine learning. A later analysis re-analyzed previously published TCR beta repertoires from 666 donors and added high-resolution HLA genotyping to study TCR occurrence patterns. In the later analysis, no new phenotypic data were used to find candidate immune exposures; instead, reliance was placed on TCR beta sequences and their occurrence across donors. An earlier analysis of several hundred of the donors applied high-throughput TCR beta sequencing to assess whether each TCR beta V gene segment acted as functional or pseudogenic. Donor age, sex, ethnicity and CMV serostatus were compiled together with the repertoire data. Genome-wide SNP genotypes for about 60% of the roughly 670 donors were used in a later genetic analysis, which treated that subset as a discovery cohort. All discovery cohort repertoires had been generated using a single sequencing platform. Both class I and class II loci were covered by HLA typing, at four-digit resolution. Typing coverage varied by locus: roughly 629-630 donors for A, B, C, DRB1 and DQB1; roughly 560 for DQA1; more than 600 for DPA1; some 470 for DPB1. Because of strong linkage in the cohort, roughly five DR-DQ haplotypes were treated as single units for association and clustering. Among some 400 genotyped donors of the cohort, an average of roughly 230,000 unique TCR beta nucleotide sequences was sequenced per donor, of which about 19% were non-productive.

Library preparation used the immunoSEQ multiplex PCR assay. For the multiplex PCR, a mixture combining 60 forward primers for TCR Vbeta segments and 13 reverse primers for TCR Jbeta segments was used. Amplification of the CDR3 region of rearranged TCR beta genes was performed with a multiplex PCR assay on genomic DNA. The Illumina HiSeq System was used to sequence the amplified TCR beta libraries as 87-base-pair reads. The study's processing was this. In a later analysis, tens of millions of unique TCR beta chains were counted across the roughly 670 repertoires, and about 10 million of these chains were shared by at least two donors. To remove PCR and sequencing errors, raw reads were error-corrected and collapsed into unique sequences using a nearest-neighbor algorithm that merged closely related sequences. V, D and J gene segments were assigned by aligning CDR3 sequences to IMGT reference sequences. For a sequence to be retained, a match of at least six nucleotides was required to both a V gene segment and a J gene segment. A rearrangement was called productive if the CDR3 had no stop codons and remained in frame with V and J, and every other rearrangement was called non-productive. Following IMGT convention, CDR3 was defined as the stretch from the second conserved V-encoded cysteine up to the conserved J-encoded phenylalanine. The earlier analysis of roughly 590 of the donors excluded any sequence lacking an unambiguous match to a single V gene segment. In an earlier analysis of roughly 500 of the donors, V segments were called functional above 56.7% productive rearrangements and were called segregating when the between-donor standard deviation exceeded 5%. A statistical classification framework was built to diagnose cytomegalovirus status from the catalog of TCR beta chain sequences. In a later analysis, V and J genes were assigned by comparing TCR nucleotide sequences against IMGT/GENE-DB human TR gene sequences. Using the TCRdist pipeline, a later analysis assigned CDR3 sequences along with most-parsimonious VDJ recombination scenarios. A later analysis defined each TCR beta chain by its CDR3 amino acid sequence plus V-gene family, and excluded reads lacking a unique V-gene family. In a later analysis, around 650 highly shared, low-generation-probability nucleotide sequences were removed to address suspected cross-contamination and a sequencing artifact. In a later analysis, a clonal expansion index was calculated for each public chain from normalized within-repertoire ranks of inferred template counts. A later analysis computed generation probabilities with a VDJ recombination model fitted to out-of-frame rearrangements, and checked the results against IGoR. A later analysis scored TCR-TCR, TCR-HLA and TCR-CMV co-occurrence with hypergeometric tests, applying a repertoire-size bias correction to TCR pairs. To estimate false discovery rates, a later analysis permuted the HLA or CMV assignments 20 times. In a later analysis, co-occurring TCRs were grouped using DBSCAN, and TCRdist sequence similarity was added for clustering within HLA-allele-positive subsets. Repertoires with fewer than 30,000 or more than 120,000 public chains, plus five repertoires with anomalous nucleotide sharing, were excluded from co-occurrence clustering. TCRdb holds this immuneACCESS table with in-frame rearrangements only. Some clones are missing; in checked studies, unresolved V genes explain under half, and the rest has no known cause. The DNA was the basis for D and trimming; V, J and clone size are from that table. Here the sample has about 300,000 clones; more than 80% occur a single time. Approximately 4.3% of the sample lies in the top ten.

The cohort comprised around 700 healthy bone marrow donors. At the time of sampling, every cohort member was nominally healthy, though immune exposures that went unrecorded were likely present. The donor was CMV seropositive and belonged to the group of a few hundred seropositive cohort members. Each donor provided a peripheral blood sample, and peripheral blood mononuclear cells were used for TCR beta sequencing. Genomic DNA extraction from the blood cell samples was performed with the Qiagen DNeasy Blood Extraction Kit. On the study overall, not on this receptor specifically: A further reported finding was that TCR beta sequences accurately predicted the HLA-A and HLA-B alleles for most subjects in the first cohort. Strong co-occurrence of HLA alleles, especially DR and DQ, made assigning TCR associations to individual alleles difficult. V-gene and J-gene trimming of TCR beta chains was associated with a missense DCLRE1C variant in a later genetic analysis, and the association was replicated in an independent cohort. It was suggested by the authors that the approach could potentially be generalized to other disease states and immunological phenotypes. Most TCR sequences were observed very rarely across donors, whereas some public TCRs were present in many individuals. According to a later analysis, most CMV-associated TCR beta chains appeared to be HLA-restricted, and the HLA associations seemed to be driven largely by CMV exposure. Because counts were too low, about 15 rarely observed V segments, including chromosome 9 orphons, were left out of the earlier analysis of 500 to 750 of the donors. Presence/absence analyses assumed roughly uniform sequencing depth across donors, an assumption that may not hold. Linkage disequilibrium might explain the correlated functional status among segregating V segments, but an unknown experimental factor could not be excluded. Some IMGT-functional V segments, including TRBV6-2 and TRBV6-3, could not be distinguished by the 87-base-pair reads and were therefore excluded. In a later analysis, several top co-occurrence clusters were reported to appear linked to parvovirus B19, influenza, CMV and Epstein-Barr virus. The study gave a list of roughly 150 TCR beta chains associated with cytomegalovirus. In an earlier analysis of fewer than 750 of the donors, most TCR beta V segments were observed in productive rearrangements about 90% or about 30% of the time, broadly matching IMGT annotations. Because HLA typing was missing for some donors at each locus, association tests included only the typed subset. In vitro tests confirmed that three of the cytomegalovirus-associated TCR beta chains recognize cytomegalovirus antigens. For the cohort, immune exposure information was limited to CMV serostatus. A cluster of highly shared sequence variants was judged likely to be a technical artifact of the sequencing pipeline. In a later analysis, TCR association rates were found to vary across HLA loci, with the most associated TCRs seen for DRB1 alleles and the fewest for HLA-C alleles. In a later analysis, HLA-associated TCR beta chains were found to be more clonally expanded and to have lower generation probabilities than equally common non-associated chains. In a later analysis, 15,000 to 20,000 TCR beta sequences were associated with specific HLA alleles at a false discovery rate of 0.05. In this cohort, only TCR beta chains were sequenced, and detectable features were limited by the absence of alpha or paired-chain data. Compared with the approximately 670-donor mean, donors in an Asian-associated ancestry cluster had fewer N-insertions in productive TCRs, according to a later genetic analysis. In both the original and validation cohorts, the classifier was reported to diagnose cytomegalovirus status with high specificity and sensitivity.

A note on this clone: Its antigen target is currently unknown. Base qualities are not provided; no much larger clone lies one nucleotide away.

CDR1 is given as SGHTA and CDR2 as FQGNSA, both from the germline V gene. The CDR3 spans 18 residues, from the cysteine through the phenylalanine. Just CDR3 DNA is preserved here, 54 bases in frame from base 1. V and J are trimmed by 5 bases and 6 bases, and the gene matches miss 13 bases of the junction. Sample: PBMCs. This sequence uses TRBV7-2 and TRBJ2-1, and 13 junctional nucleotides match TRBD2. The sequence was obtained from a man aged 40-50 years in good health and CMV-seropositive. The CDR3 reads CASSPRTSGRSGSNEQFF. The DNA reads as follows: TGTGCCAGCAGCCCTAGGACTAGCGGGAGAAGTGGGAGCAATGAGCAGTTCTTC.